This record looks at one TCR beta chain sequence and its context. Its specificity is unknown. The sample comes from a study of T cell repertoires in cytomegalovirus infection. Study-level background: CMV epitopes in the study were HLA-C-restricted (recently identified) and HLA-B-restricted (well studied). In public TCR beta signatures, there were indications of both CMV infection and matching HLA type. Study-wide points: Summed frequency of shared TCR beta families picked out CMV carriers who also had the relevant HLA. In two of eight donors, the top clonotype was HLA-C-restricted CMV-specific.

The CDR3 runs to 16 residues. Trimming removed 2 bases from V and 5 bases from J, with 16 bases in between. One entry per CDR3 protein, called by TCRdb with MiXCR from the reads. The data show 450,000 to 650,000 distinct CDR3 sequences, about 39% seen once. The specimen was cultured PBMCs, collected from culture after CMV antigen stimulation. The chain carries TRBV12-3 or TRBV12-4 and TRBJ1-3; D is unclear. The sequence was obtained from a human donor in good health (CMV status not recorded). Some clones in this sample may be carry-over from other donors' samples. CDR3: CASSLIMAGGRNTIYF. The CDR3 DNA follows: TGTGCCAGCAGTTTAATCATGGCAGGAGGGCGAAACACCATATATTTT.